The 31 T cell receptor beta chains reported below all come from one sample, sequenced in a study of identical twins. TCRdb passed the 5' RACE reads through MiXCR, listing each CDR3 protein once. This table has around 680,000 distinct CDR3 sequences, 8.6% appearing once. The sample also formed part of further work on yellow fever vaccine responses in identical twins.

Sequencing was done on a sample of PBMCs. The receptors here all came from a young woman in good health.

The sample holds one count of this clonotype. This chain links TRBV11-2 with TRBJ1-6, with no clear D. CDR1 is SGHAT and CDR2 is FQNNGV in the germline V gene. V lost 3 bases and J 8 bases, leaving 8 bases between the germline ends. The CDR3 covers 13 residues. Here the CDR3 reads CASSFRLDSPLHF. CDR3 DNA sequence: TGTGCCAGCAGCTTTAGACTGGATTCACCCCTCCACTTT.

This chain connects TRBV15 to TRBJ2-3, with D possibly being TRBD2 (5 bases). The CDR3 runs to 15 residues. The germline V gene has CDR1 LNHNV and CDR2 YYDKDF (reference sequence). V was pared by 0 bases and J by 2 bases, with 9 bases between. In DNA, the CDR3 is TGTGCCACCAGCAGAGACAGCGGATACACAGATACGCAGTATTTT. Encoded protein: CATSRDSGYTDTQYF.

The chain carries TRBV7-9 and TRBJ2-7; the match to TRBD1 covers 7 bases. Germline loops: CDR1 SEHNR, CDR2 FQNEAQ (reference sequence). CDR3 length: 14 residues. The V gene end was trimmed by 5 bases and the J gene end by 3 bases; junction bases not matched to a gene: 7. Here the CDR3 reads CASSPRGSLYEQYF. CDR3 bases: TGTGCCAGCAGCCCCAGGGGGAGTCTCTACGAGCAGTACTTC.

This clonotype was counted between two and nine times. This sequence joins TRBV11-1 and TRBJ2-1, with 8 bases lining up with TRBD2. With V trimmed by 5 bases and J by 6 bases, 9 bases remained unmatched. From germline, CDR1 is SGHAT and CDR2 FQDESV (reference sequence). This CDR3 is built from 15 residues. The CDR3 loop is CASSPYPRGGNEQFF. DNA of the CDR3: TGTGCCAGCAGCCCGTACCCCCGGGGGGGCAATGAGCAGTTCTTC.

This clonotype was found a few times. The chain carries TRBV29-1 and TRBJ2-7; 7 bases are a match to TRBD1. The ends lost 2 bases at V and 2 bases at J; junction bases unmatched: 6. This CDR3 has 14 residues. Germline assignment: CDR1 SQVTM and CDR2 ANQGSEA. CDR3 coding DNA: TGCAGCGTTGAACAGACAGGGTCAACCTACGAGCAGTACTTC. Its translation is CSVEQTGSTYEQYF.

This clonotype came up a few times. The gene calls are TRBV6-1 and TRBJ2-2; D uncertain. Trimming took 6 bases from V and 5 from J, leaving 10 bases between them. This CDR3 spans 13 amino acids. The germline gives CDR1 MNHNS, CDR2 SASEGT. The CDR3 here is CASRGLTTGELFF. For the CDR3, the DNA is TGTGCCAGCAGGGGCTTAACTACCGGGGAGCTGTTTTTT.

The V gene is TRBV7-9, the J gene TRBJ2-2, with 14 bases fitting TRBD2. V trimming: 5 bases; J trimming: 6 bases; junction bases outside the gene matches: 2. Germline V gene lookup returns CDR1 SEHNR and CDR2 FQNEAQ (reference sequence). This CDR3 comprises 15 residues. CDR3 region: CASSRLAGGPGELFF. CDR3 bases: TGTGCCAGCAGCCGACTAGCGGGGGGGCCCGGGGAGCTGTTTTTT. The full variable domain, its missing parts supplied by reference TRBV7-9 and TRBJ2-2, is DTGVSQNPRHKITKRGQNVTFRCDPISEHNRLYWYRQTLGQGPEFLTYFQNEAQLEKSRLLSDRFSAERPKGSFSTLEIQRTEQGDSAMYLCASSRLAGGPGELFFGEGSRLTVL.

In its sample, this clonotype was seen many times. The V and J genes are TRBV7-2 and TRBJ2-1; the D is unclear. Germline lookup yields CDR1 SGHTA and CDR2 FQGNSA. CDR3 length: 16 residues. Trimming took 4 bases from V and 1 from J, leaving 14 bases between them. The CDR3 sequence is CASSWRGDRSYNEQFF. The CDR3 nucleotides are TGTGCCAGCAGCTGGAGAGGTGACCGGTCCTACAATGAGCAGTTCTTC.

V and J are TRBV3-1 and TRBJ2-3; 12 nucleotides agree with TRBD2. V trimming: 1 base; J trimming: 1 base; junction bases outside the gene matches: 9. CDR3 length equals 19 residues. From germline, CDR1 is LGHDT and CDR2 YNNKEL (reference sequence). CDR3 nucleotide sequence: TGTGCCAGCAGCCAAGTACTAGCGGGGGGACGCCCCGGCACAGATACGCAGTATTTT. It codes for CASSQVLAGGRPGTDTQYF.

This clonotype was observed a few times. The V and J genes are TRBV4-1 and TRBJ2-1; TRBD1 is a possible D gene (5 bases). CDR3 length: 14 residues. Trimming shortened V by 1 base and J by 10 bases, and 14 bases separated the two germline ends. Germline CDR1 reads MGHRA; CDR2 reads YSYEKL. CDR3 amino acids: CASSQGRDSREQFF. The CDR3 region has the DNA TGCGCCAGCAGCCAAGGGAGAGACAGCCGGGAGCAGTTCTTC.

The V gene is TRBV29-1, the J gene TRBJ2-2; D is uncertain. CDR1 SQVTM and CDR2 ANQGSEA come from the germline V gene. With 3 bases removed from V and 1 base from J, the gap between germline ends came to 6 bases. The length of the CDR3 is 13 residues. The CDR3 DNA is TGCAGCGTTGAGGACGTGAACACCGGGGAGCTGTTTTTT. Translated, it gives CSVEDVNTGELFF.

The V call is TRBV4-1, the J call TRBJ2-7; TRBD1 agrees at 7 bases. From germline, CDR1 is MGHRA and CDR2 YSYEKL. The CDR3 extends over 15 amino acids. V shed 2 bases, J shed 6 bases, and the junction held 10 bases outside the gene matches. CDR3 sequence: CASSQFAGTAREQYF. The DNA for the CDR3 is TGCGCCAGCAGCCAATTCGCCGGGACAGCACGCGAGCAGTACTTC.

The rearrangement joins TRBV7-9 to TRBJ2-6; D unresolved. The CDR3 totals 15 residues. Germline V gene lookup returns CDR1 SEHNR and CDR2 FQNEAQ (reference sequence). The V and J ends lost 5 bases and 0 bases respectively, with 8 bases between them. CDR3: CASSPITSGANVLTF. The CDR3 DNA is TGTGCCAGCAGCCCCATCACCTCTGGGGCCAACGTCCTGACTTTC.

This chain links TRBV7-9 with TRBJ1-1; no clear D. Trimming cost V 0 bases and J 2 bases, with 13 bases left between them. The CDR3 extends over 16 amino acids. Germline lookup yields CDR1 SEHNR and CDR2 FQNEAQ (reference sequence). The CDR3 bases are TGTGCCAGCAGCTTAGCGCACGGAGGAGGAAACACTGAAGCTTTCTTT. It specifies CASSLAHGGGNTEAFF. The variable domain in full, with the rest retrieved from reference TRBV7-9 and TRBJ1-1, is DTGVSQNPRHKITKRGQNVTFRCDPISEHNRLYWYRQTLGQGPEFLTYFQNEAQLEKSRLLSDRFSAERPKGSFSTLEIQRTEQGDSAMYLCASSLAHGGGNTEAFFGQGTRLTVV.

The sample holds a few counts of this clonotype. In nucleotides, the CDR3 is TGTGCCAGCAGTTACTCCGTGTACTCCCTTTCCTACGAGCAGTACTTC. Amino acid sequence: CASSYSVYSLSYEQYF. V is TRBV6-5 and J is TRBJ2-7, with D unclear. The ends were cut back, 0 bases at V and 1 base at J, with 13 bases in the middle. Germline lookup yields CDR1 MNHEY and CDR2 SVGAGI. The CDR3 totals 16 residues.

This clonotype was recorded at least ten times. The V and J genes are TRBV7-9 and TRBJ2-7; D remains unclear. Germline CDR1 SEHNR, CDR2 FQNEAQ (reference sequence). Trimming cost V 5 bases and J 3 bases, with 11 bases left between them. The CDR3 consists of 13 residues. CDR3 residues: CASSPGRIYEQYF. The CDR3 coding sequence is TGTGCCAGCAGCCCCGGACGGATCTACGAGCAGTACTTC.

The J gene is TRBJ2-7, the V gene TRBV10-3; D may correspond to TRBD1 or TRBD2 (5 bases each). This CDR3 comprises 14 residues. Per germline, CDR1 ENHRY and CDR2 SYGVKD. The ends were cut back, 4 bases at V and 2 bases at J, with 12 bases in the middle. CDR3 nucleotides: TGTGCCATCAGTGCCAGGGACGGCCCCTACGAGCAGTACTTC. This codes for CAISARDGPYEQYF.

The rearrangement joins TRBV20-1 to TRBJ2-4; no firm D call. The CDR3 loop spans 13 amino acids. Germline values: CDR1 DFQATT, CDR2 SNEGSKA (reference sequence). Trimming shortened V by 3 bases and J by 6 bases, and 12 bases separated the two germline ends. The CDR3 sequence is CSASDRAPNIQYF. Written as DNA, the CDR3 is TGCAGTGCTAGTGACCGGGCCCCAAACATTCAGTACTTC.

This clonotype was seen ten or more times. The chain combines TRBV5-1 with TRBJ2-5, with D perhaps matching TRBD1 or TRBD2 (5 bases each). The V end was cut by 4 bases, the J end by 0 bases, with 16 bases between. Germline lookup yields CDR1 SGHRS and CDR2 YFSETQ. The CDR3 is 16 residues long. This CDR3 reads CASSRDGPPNQETQYF. CDR3 DNA sequence: TGCGCCAGCAGCCGGGACGGACCACCAAACCAAGAGACCCAGTACTTC.

V usage is TRBV12-3 or TRBV12-4 and J usage is TRBJ2-7; a weak D match, TRBD1 (8 bases). This CDR3 spans 15 amino acids. V was pared by 6 bases and J by 2 bases, with 17 bases between. CDR3 DNA sequence: TGTGCCAGCAGCCCTTTAACAGGGGGGGCCTACGAGCAGTACTTC. It is translated as CASSPLTGGAYEQYF.

This clonotype has at least ten counts. The chain combines TRBV4-3 with TRBJ2-3, with 7 bases that match TRBD2. The V and J ends lost 0 bases and 4 bases, in that order; junction bases with no gene match: 7. The CDR3 is 16 residues long. Germline assignment: CDR1 LGHNA and CDR2 YSLEER. The DNA of the CDR3 is TGCGCCAGCAGCCAAGATGGGGCGGGAGCCTCAGATACGCAGTATTTT. Protein: CASSQDGAGASDTQYF.

This clonotype has more than one count but fewer than ten. The chain links TRBV19 to TRBJ1-5, with D perhaps TRBD1 (6 bases). Germline CDR1 and CDR2: LNHDA and SQIVND (reference sequence). The V gene lost 8 bases and the J gene lost 7 bases, with 12 bases spanning the gap. The CDR3 has 12 amino acids. The CDR3 region has the DNA TGTGCCAGTGACGCAGGGGCACAGCCCCAGCATTTT. This encodes CASDAGAQPQHF.

The chain joins TRBV28 to TRBJ2-3; D is perhaps TRBD1 or TRBD2 (5 bases each). This CDR3 comprises 16 residues. V was pared by 1 base and J by 6 bases, with 17 bases between. Germline V gene data show CDR1 as MDHEN and CDR2 as SYDVKM. CDR3 in amino acids: CASSLFPGTLRDTQYF. CDR3 nucleotides: TGTGCCAGCAGTTTATTCCCGGGGACCTTGAGGGATACGCAGTATTTT.

This clonotype was recorded at least ten times. The chain carries TRBV3-1 and TRBJ2-7; D is uncertain. Between the trimmed V and J ends, which lost 4 bases and 9 bases, there was a span of 16 bases. This CDR3 contains 13 residues. Germline loops: CDR1 LGHDT, CDR2 YNNKEL (reference sequence). The CDR3 DNA reads as TGTGCCAGCAGCCCAACCCGGGCCTTGGGGCAGTACTTC. It specifies CASSPTRALGQYF.

Comments on this clonotype: This may come from a read error, since a much larger clone is one base off. The chain has TRBV12-3 or TRBV12-4 and TRBJ2-7; D is possibly TRBD2 (5 bases). V was pared by 4 bases and J by 5 bases, with 12 bases between. This CDR3 comprises 13 residues. In DNA, the CDR3 is TGTGCCAGCAGTTCCACACAGAGGGACGAGCAGTACTTC. It codes for CASSSTQRDEQYF.

V is TRBV28 and J is TRBJ2-7; D is uncertain. Looked up from germline, CDR1 is MDHEN and CDR2 is SYDVKM. Trimming pared 7 bases from V and 0 bases from J, leaving 13 bases between. The CDR3 loop spans 14 amino acids. As DNA, the CDR3 is TGTGCCAGCATCCCTTCTGTGGTCTCCTACGAGCAGTACTTC. Protein: CASIPSVVSYEQYF.

This clonotype was seen only a few times. The J gene is TRBJ2-7, the V gene TRBV6-1; 9 bases align to TRBD1. Germline V CDR1 and CDR2: MNHNS, SASEGT. V gave up 5 bases and J gave up 7 bases; unmatched junction bases: 12. The CDR3 sequence is 15 residues long. This CDR3 reads CASSLSPGTGSEQYF. The CDR3 DNA is TGTGCCAGCAGTCTAAGTCCCGGGACAGGGAGTGAGCAGTACTTC.

This clonotype was seen just once. The chain couples TRBV20-1 to TRBJ2-7; D unresolved. Between the trimmed V and J ends, which lost 4 bases and 2 bases, there was a span of 15 bases. Germline CDR1 and CDR2: DFQATT and SNEGSKA (reference sequence). The length of the CDR3 is 14 residues. The CDR3 loop is CSATLAEDAYEQYF. CDR3 nucleotide sequence: TGCAGTGCTACCCTCGCGGAAGACGCCTACGAGCAGTACTTC.

The rearrangement links TRBV7-6 to TRBJ2-1; TRBD2 aligns across 16 bases. V gave up 4 bases and J gave up 5 bases; unmatched junction bases: 5. Germline V gene lookup returns CDR1 SGHVS and CDR2 FNYEAQ. This CDR3 comprises 17 residues. CDR3 nucleotide sequence: TGTGCCAGCAGCTCCGGGACTAGCGGGAGGGCCGACAATGAGCAGTTCTTC. Protein product: CASSSGTSGRADNEQFF.

This clonotype was detected many times. The rearrangement joins TRBV7-2 to TRBJ2-7; the D is unclear. The V gene's germline CDR1 is SGHTA and CDR2 FQGNSA. This CDR3 spans 11 amino acids. The germline V and J ends were trimmed by 4 bases and 5 bases, with 6 bases remaining between them. As DNA, the CDR3 is TGTGCCAGCAGCTATACCGACGAGCAGTACTTC. This sequence encodes CASSYTDEQYF.

The genes are TRBV7-2 and TRBJ2-2; the D is unclear. CDR1 and CDR2 from the germline V gene are SGHTA and FQGNSA. This CDR3 has 13 amino acids. V was trimmed by 5 bases and J by 8 bases, leaving 12 bases between them. In DNA form, the CDR3 reads TGTGCCAGCAGCCCCGAGTTGTCGGGGGAGCTGTTTTTT. As protein: CASSPELSGELFF.